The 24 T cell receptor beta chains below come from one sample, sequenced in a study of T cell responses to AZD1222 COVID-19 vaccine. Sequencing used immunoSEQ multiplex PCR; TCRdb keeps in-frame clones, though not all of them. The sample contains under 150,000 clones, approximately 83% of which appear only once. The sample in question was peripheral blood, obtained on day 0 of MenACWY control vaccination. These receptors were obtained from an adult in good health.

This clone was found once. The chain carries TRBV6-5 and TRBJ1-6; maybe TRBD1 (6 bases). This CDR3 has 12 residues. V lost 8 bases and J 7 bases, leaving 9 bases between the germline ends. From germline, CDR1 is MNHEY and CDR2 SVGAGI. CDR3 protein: CASGRGNSPLHF. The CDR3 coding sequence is TGTGCCAGCGGGAGGGGGAATTCACCCCTCCACTTT.

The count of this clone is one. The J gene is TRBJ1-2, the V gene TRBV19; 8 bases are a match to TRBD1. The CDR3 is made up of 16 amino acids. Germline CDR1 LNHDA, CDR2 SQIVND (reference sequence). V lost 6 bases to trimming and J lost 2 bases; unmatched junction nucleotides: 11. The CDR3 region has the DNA TGTGCCAGTAGGTACCCAGGACAGGGACCCAACTATGGCTACACCTTC. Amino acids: CASRYPGQGPNYGYTF. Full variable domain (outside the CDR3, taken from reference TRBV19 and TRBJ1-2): DGGITQSPKYLFRKEGQNVTLSCEQNLNHDAMYWYRQDPGQGLRLIYYSQIVNDFQKGDIAEGYSVSREKKESFPLTVTSAQKNPTAFYLCASRYPGQGPNYGYTFGSGTRLTVV.

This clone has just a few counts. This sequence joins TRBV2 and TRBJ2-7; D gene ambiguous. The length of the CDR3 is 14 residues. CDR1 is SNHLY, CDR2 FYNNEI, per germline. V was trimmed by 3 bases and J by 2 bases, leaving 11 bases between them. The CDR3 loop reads CASSDSQVTYEQYF. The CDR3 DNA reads TGTGCCAGCAGTGATAGTCAGGTCACCTACGAGCAGTACTTC.

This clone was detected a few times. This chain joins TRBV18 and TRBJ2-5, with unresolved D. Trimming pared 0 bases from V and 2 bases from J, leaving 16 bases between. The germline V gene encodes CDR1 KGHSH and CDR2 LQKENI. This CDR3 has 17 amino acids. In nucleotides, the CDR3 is TGTGCCAGCTCACCACCGTCCGAAATAGCCACACAAGAGACCCAGTACTTC. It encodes CASSPPSEIATQETQYF.

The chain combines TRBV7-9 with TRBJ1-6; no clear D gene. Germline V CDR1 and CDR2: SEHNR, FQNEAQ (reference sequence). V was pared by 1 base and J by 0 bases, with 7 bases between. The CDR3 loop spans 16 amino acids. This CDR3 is CASSLDSSSYNSPLHF. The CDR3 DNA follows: TGTGCCAGCAGCTTAGACAGTAGCTCCTATAATTCACCCCTCCACTTT.

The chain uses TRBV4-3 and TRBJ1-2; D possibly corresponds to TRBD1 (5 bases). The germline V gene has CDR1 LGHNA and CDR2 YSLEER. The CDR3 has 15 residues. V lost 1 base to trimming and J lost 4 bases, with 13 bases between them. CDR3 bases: TGCGCCAGCAGCCAAGTTTTCCGGGACGGCTATGGCTACACCTTC. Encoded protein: CASSQVFRDGYGYTF.

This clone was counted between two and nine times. Here the CDR3 reads CASSFGGAGNRQNIQYF. CDR3 sequence (DNA): TGTGCCAGCAGCTTCGGTGGGGCGGGGAACCGCCAAAACATTCAGTACTTC. The chain carries TRBV7-2 and TRBJ2-4, with D possibly being TRBD2 (6 bases). CDR1 SGHTA and CDR2 FQGNSA come from the germline V gene. V was pared by 3 bases and J by 5 bases, with 20 bases between. The CDR3 runs to 17 residues.

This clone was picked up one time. CDR3 DNA: TGTGCCAGCAGTGACGGGCAGATTAATGAAAAACTGTTTTTT. Its translation is CASSDGQINEKLFF. The chain carries TRBV2 and TRBJ1-4; no firm D call. V was pared by 3 bases and J by 4 bases, with 9 bases between. The CDR3 consists of 14 residues. Germline assignment: CDR1 SNHLY and CDR2 FYNNEI.

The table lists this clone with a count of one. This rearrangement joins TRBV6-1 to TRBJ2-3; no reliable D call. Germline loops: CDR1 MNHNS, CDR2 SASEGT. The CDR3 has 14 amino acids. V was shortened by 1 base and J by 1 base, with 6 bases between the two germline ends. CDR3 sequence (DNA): TGTGCCAGCAGTGAAGGAGGCGGCACAGATACGCAGTATTTT. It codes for CASSEGGGTDTQYF.

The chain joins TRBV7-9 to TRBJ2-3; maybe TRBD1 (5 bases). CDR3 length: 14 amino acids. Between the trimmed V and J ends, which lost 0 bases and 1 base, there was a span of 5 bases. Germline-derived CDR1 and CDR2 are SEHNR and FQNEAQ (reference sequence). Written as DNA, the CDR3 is TGTGCCAGCAGCTTAGCAGGGGGCACAGATACGCAGTATTTT. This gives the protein CASSLAGGTDTQYF.

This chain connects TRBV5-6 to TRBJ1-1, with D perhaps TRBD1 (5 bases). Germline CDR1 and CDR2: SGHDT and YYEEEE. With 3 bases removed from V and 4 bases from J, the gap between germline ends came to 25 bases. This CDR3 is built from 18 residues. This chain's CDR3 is CASSSGWVLQVRGTEAFF. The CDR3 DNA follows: TGTGCCAGCAGCTCCGGATGGGTCCTACAGGTGCGGGGCACTGAAGCTTTCTTT.

The CDR3 sequence is CSVEGRDREGPPNYGYTF. CDR3 DNA sequence: TGCAGCGTTGAAGGCCGGGACAGGGAAGGGCCTCCTAACTATGGCTACACCTTC. This chain links TRBV29-1 with TRBJ1-2; 9 bases are a match to TRBD1. CDR3 length: 18 residues. CDR1 and CDR2 from the germline V gene are SQVTM and ANQGSEA. J lost 0 bases, V lost 1 base, and 12 bases had no gene match. The entire variable domain, with the rest obtained from reference TRBV29-1 and TRBJ1-2, is as follows: SAVISQKPSRDICQRGTSLTIQCQVDSQVTMMFWYRQQPGQSLTLIATANQGSEATYESGFVIDKFPISRPNLTFSTLTVSNMSPEDSSIYLCSVEGRDREGPPNYGYTFGSGTRLTVV.

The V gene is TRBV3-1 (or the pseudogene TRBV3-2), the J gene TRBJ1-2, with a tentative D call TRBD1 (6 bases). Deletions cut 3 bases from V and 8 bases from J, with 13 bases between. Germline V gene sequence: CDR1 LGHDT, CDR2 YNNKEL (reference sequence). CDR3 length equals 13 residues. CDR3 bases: TGTGCCAGCAGCCACCAGGGGTTTGGAGGCTACACCTTC. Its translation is CASSHQGFGGYTF.

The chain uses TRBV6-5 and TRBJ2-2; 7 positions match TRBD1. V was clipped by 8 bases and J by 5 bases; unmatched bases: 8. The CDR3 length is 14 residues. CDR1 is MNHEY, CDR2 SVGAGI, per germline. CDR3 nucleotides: TGTGCCAGCTTCGACAGGGAGTATACCGGGGAGCTGTTTTTT. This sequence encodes CASFDREYTGELFF.

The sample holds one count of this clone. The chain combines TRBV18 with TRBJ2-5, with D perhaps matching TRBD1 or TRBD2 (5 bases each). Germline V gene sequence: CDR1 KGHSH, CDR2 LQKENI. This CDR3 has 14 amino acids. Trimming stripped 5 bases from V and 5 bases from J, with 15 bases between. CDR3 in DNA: TGTGCCAGCTCAACCGGGGCGGTCGGGGAGACCCAGTACTTC. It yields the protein CASSTGAVGETQYF.

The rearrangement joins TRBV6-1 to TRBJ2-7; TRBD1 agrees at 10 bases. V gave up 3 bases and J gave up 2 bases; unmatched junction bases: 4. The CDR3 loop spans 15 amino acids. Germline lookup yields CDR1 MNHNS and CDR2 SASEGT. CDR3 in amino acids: CASSDEDRGAYEQYF. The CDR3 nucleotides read TGTGCCAGCAGTGATGAGGACAGGGGGGCCTACGAGCAGTACTTC.

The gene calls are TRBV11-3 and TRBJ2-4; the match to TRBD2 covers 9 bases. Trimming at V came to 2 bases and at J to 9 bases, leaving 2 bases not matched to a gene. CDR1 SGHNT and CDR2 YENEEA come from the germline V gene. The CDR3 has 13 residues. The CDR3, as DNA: TGTGCCAGCAGCTTACGGCGGGGGGGCATTCAGTACTTC. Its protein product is CASSLRRGGIQYF.

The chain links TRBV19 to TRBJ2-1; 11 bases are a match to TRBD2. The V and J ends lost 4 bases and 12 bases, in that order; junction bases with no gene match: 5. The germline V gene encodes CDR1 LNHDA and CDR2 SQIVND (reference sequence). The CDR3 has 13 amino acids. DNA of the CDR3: TGTGCCAGTAGTACGGGACTAGCGGTGTCGCAGTTCTTC. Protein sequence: CASSTGLAVSQFF. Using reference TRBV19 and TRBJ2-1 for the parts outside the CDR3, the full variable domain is DGGITQSPKYLFRKEGQNVTLSCEQNLNHDAMYWYRQDPGQGLRLIYYSQIVNDFQKGDIAEGYSVSREKKESFPLTVTSAQKNPTAFYLCASSTGLAVSQFFGPGTRLTVL.

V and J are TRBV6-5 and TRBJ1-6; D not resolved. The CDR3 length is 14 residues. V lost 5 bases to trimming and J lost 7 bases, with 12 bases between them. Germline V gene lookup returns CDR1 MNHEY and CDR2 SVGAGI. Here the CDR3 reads CASSRTQPNSPLHF. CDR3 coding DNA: TGTGCCAGCAGTAGGACGCAGCCAAATTCACCCCTCCACTTT.

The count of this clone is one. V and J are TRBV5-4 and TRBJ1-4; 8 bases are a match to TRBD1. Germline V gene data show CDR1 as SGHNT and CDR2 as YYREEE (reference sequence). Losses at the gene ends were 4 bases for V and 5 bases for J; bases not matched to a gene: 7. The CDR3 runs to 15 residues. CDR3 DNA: TGTGCCAGCAGCGCCGGCCAGGGGGCGAATGAAAAACTGTTTTTT. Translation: CASSAGQGANEKLFF.

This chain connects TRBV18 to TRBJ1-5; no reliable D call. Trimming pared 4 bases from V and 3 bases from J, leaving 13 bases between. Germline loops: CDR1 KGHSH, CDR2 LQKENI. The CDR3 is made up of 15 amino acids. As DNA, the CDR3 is TGTGCCAGCTCACTGGACGGACGACTCAATCAGCCCCAGCATTTT. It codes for CASSLDGRLNQPQHF.

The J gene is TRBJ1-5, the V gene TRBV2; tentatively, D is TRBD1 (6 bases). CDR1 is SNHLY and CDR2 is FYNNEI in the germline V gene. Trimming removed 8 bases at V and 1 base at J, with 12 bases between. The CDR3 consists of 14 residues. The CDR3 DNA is TGTGCCAGCGTGGGGGGGCGAAGCAATCAGCCCCAGCATTTT. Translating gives CASVGGRSNQPQHF.

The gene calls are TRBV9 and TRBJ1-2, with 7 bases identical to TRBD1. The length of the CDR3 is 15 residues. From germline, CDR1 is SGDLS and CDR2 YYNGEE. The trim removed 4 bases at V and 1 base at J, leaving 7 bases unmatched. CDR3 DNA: TGTGCCAGCAGCCCGGGACAGTGGAATAACTATGGCTACACCTTC. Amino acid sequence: CASSPGQWNNYGYTF.

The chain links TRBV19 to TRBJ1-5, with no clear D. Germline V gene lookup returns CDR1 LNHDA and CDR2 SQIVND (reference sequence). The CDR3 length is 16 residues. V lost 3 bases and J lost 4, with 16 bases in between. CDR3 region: CASSITGIAYNQPQHF. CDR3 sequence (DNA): TGTGCCAGTAGTATTACTGGGATAGCTTATAATCAGCCCCAGCATTTT.